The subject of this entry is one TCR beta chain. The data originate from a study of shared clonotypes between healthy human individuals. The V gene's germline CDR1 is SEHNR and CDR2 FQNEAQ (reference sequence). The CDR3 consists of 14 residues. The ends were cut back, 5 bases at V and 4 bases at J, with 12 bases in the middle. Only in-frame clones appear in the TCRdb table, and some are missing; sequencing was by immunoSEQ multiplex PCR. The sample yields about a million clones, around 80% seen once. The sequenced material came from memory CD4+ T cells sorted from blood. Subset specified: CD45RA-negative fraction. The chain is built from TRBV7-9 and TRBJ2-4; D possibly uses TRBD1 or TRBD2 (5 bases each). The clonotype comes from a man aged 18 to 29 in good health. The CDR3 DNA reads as TGTGCCAGCAGCCCAGGGTGGGGGAAAAACATTCAGTACTTC. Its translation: CASSPGWGKNIQYF.